A single sample is the source of the 9 T cell receptor beta chains below, sequenced in a study of long-term antiretroviral therapy in people with HIV. The authors ran the immunoSEQ assay, v3.0, at survey level. Using immunoSEQ multiplex PCR, the repertoire was profiled, and TCRdb retains in-frame clones only, with some absent. The sample lists roughly 20,000 clones, around nine tenths occurring once. Sequences were derived from unsorted PBMCs, sampled 0.5 years after starting antiretroviral therapy. These receptors all come from a man between 40 and 49 years old with HIV.

The chain couples TRBV9 to TRBJ1-1; D is unresolved. The CDR3 loop spans 14 amino acids. V was pared by 3 bases and J by 8 bases, with 17 bases between. CDR1 and CDR2 from the germline V gene are SGDLS and YYNGEE. As DNA, the CDR3 is TGTGCCAGCAGCGCCTCAGCTTGGGGAAGCGAAGCTTTCTTT. Its translation is CASSASAWGSEAFF.

The chain links TRBV7-8 to TRBJ2-2, with D hard to call. The CDR3 runs 15 residues. V was trimmed by 1 base and J by 7 bases, leaving 13 bases between them. CDR1 and CDR2 from the germline V gene are SGHVS and FQNEAQ. The CDR3 DNA is TGTGCCAGCAGCTTAGGGTTGGCATCTCTCGGGGAGCTGTTTTTT. Its protein product is CASSLGLASLGELFF.

The V gene is TRBV5-8, the J gene TRBJ2-7; D unresolved. V shed 0 bases and J shed 2 bases, with 9 bases lying between them. The germline V gene has CDR1 SGHTS and CDR2 YDEGEE. CDR3 length: 14 amino acids. The CDR3 region has the DNA TGTGCCAGCAGCTTGGAAACCCTGGCCTACGAGCAGTACTTC. Residues: CASSLETLAYEQYF.

The chain recombines TRBV4-1 with TRBJ2-1; weak D call: TRBD2 (6 bases). This CDR3 region has 14 residues. The germline V gene encodes CDR1 MGHRA and CDR2 YSYEKL. Between the trimmed V and J ends, which lost 2 bases and 7 bases, there was a span of 12 bases. The CDR3, as DNA: TGCGCCAGCAGCCAAACTAGCTTCCAGAATGAGCAGTTCTTC. Amino acids: CASSQTSFQNEQFF.

Only a few counts were recorded for this clone. The rearrangement joins TRBV10-2 to TRBJ1-1; D is ambiguous. CDR3 length: 13 residues. CDR1 WSHSY and CDR2 SAAADI come from the germline V gene. V lost 5 bases to trimming and J lost 5 bases, with 12 bases between them. The CDR3 coding sequence is TGCGCCAGCAGTCCGGCTGGGGTAACTGAAGCTTTCTTT. It is translated as CASSPAGVTEAFF.

The rearrangement joins TRBV5-1 to TRBJ2-7; TRBD2 matches 10 bases. Germline CDR1 and CDR2: SGHRS and YFSETQ. CDR3 length: 16 residues. With V trimmed by 4 bases and J by 2 bases, 9 bases remained unmatched. Here the CDR3 reads CASSPSVAGGPYEQYF. CDR3 in DNA: TGCGCCAGCAGCCCCTCGGTAGCGGGGGGCCCCTACGAGCAGTACTTC.

The chain combines TRBV27 with TRBJ2-7; D is ambiguous. CDR1 is MNHEY, CDR2 SMNVEV, per germline (reference sequence). The CDR3 has 12 residues. Trimming pared 4 bases from V and 3 bases from J, leaving 7 bases between. CDR3 sequence (DNA): TGTGCCAGCAGTTCCCAATACTACGAGCAGTACTTC. Its protein product is CASSSQYYEQYF.

This clone was counted a few times. V and J are TRBV2 and TRBJ1-1; tentatively, D is TRBD1 (5 bases). CDR1 and CDR2 (germline): SNHLY, FYNNEI. The CDR3 loop spans 15 amino acids. Deletions cut 6 bases from V and 1 base from J, with 15 bases between. As DNA, the CDR3 is TGTGCCAGCAGCCCTTCGTCGGGGGGGAACACTGAAGCTTTCTTT. Its protein is CASSPSSGGNTEAFF. Variable domain in full (rest from reference TRBV2 and TRBJ1-1): EPEVTQTPSHQVTQMGQEVILRCVPISNHLYFYWYRQILGQKVEFLVSFYNNEISEKSEIFDDQFSVERPDGSNFTLKIRSTKLEDSAMYFCASSPSSGGNTEAFFGQGTRLTVV.

The gene calls are TRBV5-4 and TRBJ2-3, with 9 bases aligning to TRBD2. The CDR3 is 15 amino acids. With 4 bases clipped from V and 0 bases from J, the junction kept 3 bases outside the gene matches. Germline CDR1 and CDR2: SGHNT and YYREEE (reference sequence). In DNA form, the CDR3 reads TGTGCCAGCAGCCCTAGCGGGGATAGCACAGATACGCAGTATTTT. Translating gives CASSPSGDSTDTQYF.